Described below is a single TCR beta chain sequence and its context. What it binds is not known. Method: immunoSEQ multiplex PCR; TCRdb's copy keeps in-frame clones and lacks some. Found here are tens of thousands of clones, around nine tenths of them singletons; the top ten hold roughly 50%. The CDR3 has 17 residues. The V and J ends lost 2 bases and 4 bases, in that order; junction bases with no gene match: 8. The V gene's germline CDR1 is SGHAT and CDR2 FQNNGV. This record comes from a study of lymphopenia after photon versus proton radiotherapy. Study-wide points: Oligoclonal CD8+ Temra expansion after nadir drove photon patients' diversity drop. Relative stability marked proton patients; photon patients lost diversity and naive cells.

This receptor was identified in a woman aged 55 to 70 with cholangiocarcinoma. Some clones in this sample may be carry-over from other donors' samples. The material sequenced was peripheral blood, taken from a patient treated with proton-based radiotherapy. The chain joins TRBV11-2 to TRBJ2-1, with TRBD2 matching 10 bases. The DNA of the CDR3 is TGTGCCAGCAGCTTAAGGGTCCGGACTAGCGGTTACAATGAGCAGTTCTTC. Translating it yields CASSLRVRTSGYNEQFF.